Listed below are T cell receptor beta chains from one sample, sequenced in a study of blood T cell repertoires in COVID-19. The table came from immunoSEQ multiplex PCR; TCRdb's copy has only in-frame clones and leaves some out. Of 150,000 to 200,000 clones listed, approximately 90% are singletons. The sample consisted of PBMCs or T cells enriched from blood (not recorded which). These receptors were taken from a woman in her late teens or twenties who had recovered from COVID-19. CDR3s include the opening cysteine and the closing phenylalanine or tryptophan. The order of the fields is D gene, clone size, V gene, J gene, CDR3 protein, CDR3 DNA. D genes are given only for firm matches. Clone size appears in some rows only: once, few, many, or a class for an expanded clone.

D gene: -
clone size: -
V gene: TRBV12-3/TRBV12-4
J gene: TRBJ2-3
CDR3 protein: CAIQAGHTDTQYF
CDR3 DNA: TGTGCCATACAGGCAGGGCACACAGATACGCAGTATTTT

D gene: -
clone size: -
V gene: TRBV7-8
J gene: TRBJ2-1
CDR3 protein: CASSLAFGPSYNEQFF
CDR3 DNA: TGTGCCAGCAGCCTCGCTTTTGGCCCCTCCTACAATGAGCAGTTCTTC

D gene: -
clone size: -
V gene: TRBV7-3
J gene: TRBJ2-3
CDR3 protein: CASSLNAGRTPQYF
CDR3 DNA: TGTGCCAGCAGCTTAAATGCGGGGAGAACTCCGCAGTATTTT

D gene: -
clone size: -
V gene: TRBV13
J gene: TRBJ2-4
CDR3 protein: CASSYGEAKNIQYF
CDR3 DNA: TGTGCCAGCAGCTATGGGGAGGCCAAAAACATTCAGTACTTC

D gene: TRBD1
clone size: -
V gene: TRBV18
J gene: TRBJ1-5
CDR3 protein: CASSPDRVAQPQHF
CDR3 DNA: TGTGCCAGCTCACCGGACAGGGTAGCTCAGCCCCAGCATTTT

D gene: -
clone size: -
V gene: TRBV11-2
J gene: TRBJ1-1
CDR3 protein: CASSQLTGTIGGAFF
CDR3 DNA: TGTGCCAGCAGCCAACTAACAGGGACGATTGGGGGTGCTTTCTTT

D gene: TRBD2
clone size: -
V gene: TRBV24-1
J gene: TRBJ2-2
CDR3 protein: CATSDPSGKNGELFF
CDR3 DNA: TGTGCCACCAGTGATCCTAGCGGAAAGAACGGGGAGCTGTTTTTT

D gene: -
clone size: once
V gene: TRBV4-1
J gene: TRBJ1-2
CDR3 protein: CASSQLPLTAHYGYTF
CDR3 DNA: TGCGCCAGCAGCCAACTCCCTTTGACAGCCCACTATGGCTACACCTTC

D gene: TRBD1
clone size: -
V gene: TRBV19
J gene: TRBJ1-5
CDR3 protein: CASSIARDRVNYQPQHF
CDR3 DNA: TGTGCCAGTAGTATTGCCCGGGACAGGGTCAATTATCAGCCCCAGCATTTT

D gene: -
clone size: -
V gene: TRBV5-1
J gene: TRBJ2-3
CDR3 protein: CASSFTGEADTQYF
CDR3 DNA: TGCGCCAGCAGCTTTACAGGGGAGGCAGATACGCAGTATTTT

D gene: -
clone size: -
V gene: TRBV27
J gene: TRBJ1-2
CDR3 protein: CASSSPYRGNYGYTF
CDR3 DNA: TGTGCCAGCAGTTCGCCCTATAGAGGGAACTATGGCTACACCTTC

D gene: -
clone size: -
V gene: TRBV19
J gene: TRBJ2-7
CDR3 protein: CASSSAMIRDSDPPYEQYF
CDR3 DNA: TGTGCCAGTAGTTCGGCAATGATCCGGGACTCCGACCCTCCTTACGAGCAGTACTTC

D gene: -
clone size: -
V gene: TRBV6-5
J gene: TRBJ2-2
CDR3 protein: CASSYALGAGELFF
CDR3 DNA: TGTGCCAGCAGTTACGCCTTGGGAGCCGGGGAGCTGTTTTTT

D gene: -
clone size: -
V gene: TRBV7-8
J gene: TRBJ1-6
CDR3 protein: CASSVSDSYNSPLHF
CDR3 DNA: TGTGCCAGCAGCGTATCGGACAGCTATAATTCACCCCTCCACTTT

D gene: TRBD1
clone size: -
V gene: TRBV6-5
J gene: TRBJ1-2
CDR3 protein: CASKRQGADGYTF
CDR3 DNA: TGTGCCAGCAAGAGACAGGGGGCTGATGGCTACACCTTC

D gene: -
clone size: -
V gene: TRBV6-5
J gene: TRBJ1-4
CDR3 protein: CASSYGPGREKLFF
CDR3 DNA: TGTGCCAGCAGTTACGGGCCGGGAAGAGAAAAACTGTTTTTT

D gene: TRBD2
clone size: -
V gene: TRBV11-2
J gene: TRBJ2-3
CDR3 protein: CASSLTQNGDGREDTQYF
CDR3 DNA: TGTGCCAGCAGCTTAACGCAAAATGGGGACGGGCGGGAGGATACGCAGTATTTT

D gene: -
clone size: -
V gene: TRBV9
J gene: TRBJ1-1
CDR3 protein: CASSVGTGTNTEAFF
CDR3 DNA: TGTGCCAGCAGCGTAGGTACAGGGACCAACACTGAAGCTTTCTTT

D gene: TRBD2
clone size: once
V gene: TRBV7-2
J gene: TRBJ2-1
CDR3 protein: CASSLAGVEGGEQFF
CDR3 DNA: TGTGCCAGCAGCTTGGCGGGAGTAGAGGGTGGTGAGCAGTTCTTC

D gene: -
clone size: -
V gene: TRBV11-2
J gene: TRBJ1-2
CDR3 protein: CASSFSQGEDGYTF
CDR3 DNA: TGTGCCAGCAGCTTTTCCCAGGGCGAGGATGGCTACACCTTC

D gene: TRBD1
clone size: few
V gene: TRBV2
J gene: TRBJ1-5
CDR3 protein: CASSVLWTGSRNQPQHF
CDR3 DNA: TGTGCCAGCAGCGTATTATGGACAGGGAGCAGGAATCAGCCCCAGCATTTT

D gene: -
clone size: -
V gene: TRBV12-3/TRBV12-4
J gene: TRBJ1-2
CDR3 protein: CASSTGMNYGYTF
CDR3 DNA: TGTGCCAGCAGTACAGGGATGAACTATGGCTACACCTTC

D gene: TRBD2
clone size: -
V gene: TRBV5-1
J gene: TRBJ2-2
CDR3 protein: CASSVRTSGSRELFF
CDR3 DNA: TGCGCCAGCAGCGTGCGGACTAGCGGGAGTAGGGAGCTGTTTTTT

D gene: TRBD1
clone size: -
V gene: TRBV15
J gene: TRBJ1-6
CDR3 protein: CATSRGQENSPLHF
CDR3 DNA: TGTGCCACCAGCAGGGGACAGGAGAATTCACCCCTCCACTTT

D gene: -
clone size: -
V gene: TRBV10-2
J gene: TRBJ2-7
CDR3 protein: CASSEIPSGGFYEQYF
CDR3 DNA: TGCGCCAGCAGTGAGATCCCGAGCGGAGGATTCTACGAGCAGTACTTC

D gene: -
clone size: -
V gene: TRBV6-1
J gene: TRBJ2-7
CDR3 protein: CASSEGPQAPYEQYF
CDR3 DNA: TGTGCCAGCAGTGAAGGCCCGCAGGCGCCTTACGAGCAGTACTTC

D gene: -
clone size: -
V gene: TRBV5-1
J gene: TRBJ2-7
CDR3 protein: CASSFVSSGSEQYF
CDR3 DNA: TGCGCCAGCAGCTTCGTCAGCAGTGGGAGCGAGCAGTACTTC

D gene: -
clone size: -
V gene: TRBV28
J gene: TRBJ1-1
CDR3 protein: CASSSLAGIMNTEAFF
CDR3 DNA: TGTGCCAGCAGTTCTCTGGCCGGGATCATGAACACTGAAGCTTTCTTT

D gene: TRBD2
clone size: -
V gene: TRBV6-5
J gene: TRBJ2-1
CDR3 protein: CASRLSGSGHNEQFF
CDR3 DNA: TGTGCCAGCAGGCTGAGCGGGAGCGGTCACAATGAGCAGTTCTTC

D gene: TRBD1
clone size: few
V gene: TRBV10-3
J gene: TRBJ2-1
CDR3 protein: CAISGDRGYNEQFF
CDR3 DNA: TGTGCCATCAGTGGAGACAGGGGGTACAATGAGCAGTTCTTC

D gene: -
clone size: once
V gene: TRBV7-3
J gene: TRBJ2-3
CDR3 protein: CASSAGLRGSTDTQYF
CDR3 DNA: TGTGCCAGCAGCGCCGGGCTACGAGGGAGCACAGATACGCAGTATTTT

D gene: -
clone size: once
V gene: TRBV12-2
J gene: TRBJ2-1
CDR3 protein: CASRFHCLLALRSYNEQFF
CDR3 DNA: TGTGCAAGTCGCTTCCACTGTCTACTAGCGCTCCGCTCCTACAATGAGCAGTTCTTC

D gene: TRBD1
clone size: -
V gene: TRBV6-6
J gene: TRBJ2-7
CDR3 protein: CASTGQGVEGEQYF
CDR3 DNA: TGTGCCAGCACCGGACAGGGGGTGGAGGGCGAGCAGTACTTC